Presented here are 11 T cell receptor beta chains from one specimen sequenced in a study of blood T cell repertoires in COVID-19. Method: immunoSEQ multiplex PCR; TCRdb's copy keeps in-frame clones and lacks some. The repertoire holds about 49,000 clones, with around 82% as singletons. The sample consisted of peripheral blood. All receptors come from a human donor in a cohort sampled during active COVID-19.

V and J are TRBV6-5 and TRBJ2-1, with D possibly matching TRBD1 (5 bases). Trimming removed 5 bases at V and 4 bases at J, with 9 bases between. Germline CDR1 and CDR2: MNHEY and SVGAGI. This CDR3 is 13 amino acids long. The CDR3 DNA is TGTGCCAGCAGTCTAAGACAGTACAATGAGCAGTTCTTC. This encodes CASSLRQYNEQFF.

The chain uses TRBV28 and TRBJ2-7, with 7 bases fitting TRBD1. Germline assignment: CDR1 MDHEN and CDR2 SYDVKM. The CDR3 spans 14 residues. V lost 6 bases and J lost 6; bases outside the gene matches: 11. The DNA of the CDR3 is TGTGCCAGCAGCCCCCCGTACAGGGGAAGCGAGCAGTACTTC. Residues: CASSPPYRGSEQYF.

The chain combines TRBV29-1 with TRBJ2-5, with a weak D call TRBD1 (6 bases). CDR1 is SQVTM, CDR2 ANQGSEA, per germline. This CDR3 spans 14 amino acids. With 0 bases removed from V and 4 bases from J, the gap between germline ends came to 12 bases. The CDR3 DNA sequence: TGCAGCGTTGAAGATACCCGAGGGGGAGAGACCCAGTACTTC. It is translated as CSVEDTRGGETQYF.

The CDR3 DNA sequence: TGTGCCAGTCGGGACAGGGGGGTACTCGAGCAGTACTTC. Residues: CASRDRGVLEQYF. The chain has TRBV19 and TRBJ2-7; 11 bases agree with TRBD1. Germline values: CDR1 LNHDA, CDR2 SQIVND (reference sequence). This CDR3 has 13 amino acids. The V and J ends lost 8 bases and 6 bases, in that order; junction bases with no gene match: 6. Based on the CDR3 plus reference TRBV19 and TRBJ2-7, the full variable domain is DGGITQSPKYLFRKEGQNVTLSCEQNLNHDAMYWYRQDPGQGLRLIYYSQIVNDFQKGDIAEGYSVSREKKESFPLTVTSAQKNPTAFYLCASRDRGVLEQYFGPGTRLTVT.

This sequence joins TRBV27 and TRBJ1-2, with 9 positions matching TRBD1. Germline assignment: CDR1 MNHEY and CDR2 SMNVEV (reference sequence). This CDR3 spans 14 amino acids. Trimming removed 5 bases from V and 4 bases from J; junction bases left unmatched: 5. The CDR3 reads CASSRQGGVYGYTF. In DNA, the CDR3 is TGTGCCAGCAGTCGACAGGGGGGGGTCTATGGCTACACCTTC.

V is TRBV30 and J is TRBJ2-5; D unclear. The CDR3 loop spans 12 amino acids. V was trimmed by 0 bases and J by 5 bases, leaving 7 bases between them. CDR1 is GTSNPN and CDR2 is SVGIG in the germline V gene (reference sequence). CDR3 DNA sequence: TGTGCCTGGAGTGTACCCCGGGAGACCCAGTACTTC. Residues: CAWSVPRETQYF.

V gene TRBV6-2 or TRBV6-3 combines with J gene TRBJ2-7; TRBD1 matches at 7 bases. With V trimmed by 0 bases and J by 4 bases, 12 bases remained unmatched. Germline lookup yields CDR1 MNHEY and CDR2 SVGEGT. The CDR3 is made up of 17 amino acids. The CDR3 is CASSYSVGPGGRYEQYF. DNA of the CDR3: TGTGCCAGCAGTTACTCTGTGGGGCCAGGGGGACGGTACGAGCAGTACTTC.

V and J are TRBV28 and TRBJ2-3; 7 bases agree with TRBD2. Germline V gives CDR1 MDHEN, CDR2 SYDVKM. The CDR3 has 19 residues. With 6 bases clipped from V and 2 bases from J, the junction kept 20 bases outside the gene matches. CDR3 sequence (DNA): TGTGCCAGCAGCCTGGGACTACCGAACCCCCACCAGCCCACAGATACGCAGTATTTT. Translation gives CASSLGLPNPHQPTDTQYF.

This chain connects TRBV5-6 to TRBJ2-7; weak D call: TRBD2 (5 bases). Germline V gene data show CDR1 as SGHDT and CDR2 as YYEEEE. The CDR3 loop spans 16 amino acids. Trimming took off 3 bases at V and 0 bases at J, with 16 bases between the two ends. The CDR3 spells CASSSPFSGSSYEQYF. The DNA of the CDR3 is TGTGCCAGCAGCTCCCCGTTCAGCGGAAGCTCCTACGAGCAGTACTTC.

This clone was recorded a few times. The CDR3 is CASSDGLAVYNEQFF. The CDR3 region has the DNA TGTGCCAGCAGTGACGGACTAGCGGTATACAATGAGCAGTTCTTC. The chain joins TRBV11-1 to TRBJ2-1, with 10 bases fitting TRBD2. V dropped 6 bases and J dropped 4; count of bases not matched to a gene: 6. The length of the CDR3 is 15 residues. Germline V gene data show CDR1 as SGHAT and CDR2 as FQDESV (reference sequence).

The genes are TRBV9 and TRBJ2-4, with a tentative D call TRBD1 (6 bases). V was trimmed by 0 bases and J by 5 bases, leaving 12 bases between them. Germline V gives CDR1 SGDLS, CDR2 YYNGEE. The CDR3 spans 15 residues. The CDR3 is CASSVGGNRENIQYF. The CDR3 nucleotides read TGTGCCAGCAGCGTAGGGGGAAACAGGGAAAACATTCAGTACTTC.